The present entry profiles one TCR beta chain with its context. This sample was included in a study of glioma-infiltrating T cells after dendritic cell vaccination. Primers: 60 V beta forward and 13 J beta reverse. Assay used: immunoSEQ multiplex PCR; TCRdb lists only in-frame clones, some missing. Among nearly 85,000 clones listed, approximately 90% were seen once. Germline CDR1 reads LNHDA; CDR2 reads SQIVND (reference sequence). The V gene lost 5 bases and the J gene lost 2 bases, with 16 bases spanning the gap. The CDR3 totals 15 residues. This chain connects TRBV19 to TRBJ2-7, with D possibly being TRBD1 (5 bases). This clonotype was sampled from a human donor with glioblastoma. Sequenced here: blood, sampled before dendritic cell vaccination. CDR3 coding DNA: TGTGCCAGTAGTTCAATATCGGACACAGCCTACGAGCAGTACTTC. Its translation: CASSSISDTAYEQYF.